A single T cell receptor beta chain is shown here with its context. Random hexamers primed reverse transcription of about 0.45 to 1 ug RNA. TCRdb independently ran MiXCR on the immunoSEQ multiplex PCR reads; one entry per CDR3 protein. The table has about 300,000 distinct CDR3 sequences, over 75% seen once; the top ten hold about 0.17%. The data stem from a study of CD8 T cells in Susac syndrome. Germline assignment: CDR1 SQVTM and CDR2 ANQGSEA. V was trimmed by 7 bases and J by 1 base, leaving 14 bases between them. There are 14 residues in the CDR3. The receptor was derived from a human donor with multiple sclerosis. The rearrangement uses TRBV29-1 and TRBJ1-3; D is ambiguous. Sequenced material: CD8+ T cells from PBMCs. For the CDR3, the DNA is TGCAGCGCCCGACGGGGAGGATCTGGAAACACCATATATTTT. It translates to CSARRGGSGNTIYF.